This entry is about one T cell receptor beta chain. No antigen is known for it. This record belongs to a study of T cells after yellow fever vaccination. Across the whole study: Preparing low-cell-number fractions relied on SMART-Seq v4 Ultra Low Input. Study-level findings and limits: Clones from primary vaccination mostly reappeared after the booster (around 96% CD4, just over 85% CD8). Relatively few clonotypes were ones that appeared in both CD4 and CD8 compartments.

For TCR, cDNA came from 5'RACE template switching, which added a universal primer site and UMIs. TCRdb re-analysed the 5' RACE reads in MiXCR, keeping a single row per CDR3 protein. The repertoire holds 250,000 or so distinct CDR3 sequences, with less than 8.5% as singletons. The sequence was collected from a man between 25 and 39 years old who received the YFV17D yellow fever vaccine. The input for sequencing was CD4+ T cells sorted from PBMCs, taken 15 days after the yellow fever booster vaccination.

The CDR3 reads CASSNPPSGRFGLYQETQYF. The CDR3 nucleotides are TGTGCCAGCAGCAACCCCCCTAGCGGGAGATTCGGGTTGTACCAAGAGACCCAGTACTTC. The rearrangement links TRBV7-6 to TRBJ2-5, with 10 bases lining up with TRBD2. J lost 0 bases, V lost 5 bases, and 18 bases had no gene match. The CDR3 spans 20 residues. The germline gives CDR1 SGHVS, CDR2 FNYEAQ.